A single sample is the source of the 28 T cell receptor beta chains below, sequenced in a study of cytomegalovirus exposure and HLA in healthy donors. The PCR contained 60 Vbeta and 13 Jbeta primers. Libraries were prepared by immunoSEQ multiplex PCR; TCRdb keeps only in-frame clonotypes and omits some of them. The sample has about 160,000 clones, and its top ten clones hold 1% to 1.5%. Specimen: PBMCs. These receptors all come from an older woman in good health and CMV-seronegative.

The chain uses TRBV7-9 and TRBJ1-1; 7 bases match TRBD1. CDR1 and CDR2 from the germline V gene are SEHNR and FQNEAQ (reference sequence). The CDR3 has 14 residues. The V segment lost 11 bases and the J segment 4 bases; nucleotides outside the gene matches: 13. CDR3 sequence: CAACRDRLITEAFF. In DNA form, the CDR3 reads TGTGCCGCCTGCCGGGACAGATTGATCACTGAAGCTTTCTTT.

The chain has TRBV21-1 and TRBJ1-2; the D call of TRBD1 is as the table states it, not checked on the DNA. TRBV21-1 is noted as a pseudogene. This CDR3 is 13 amino acids long. CDR3 region: CASSKASGDGYTF. CDR3 DNA sequence: TGTGCCAGCAGCAAAGCTTCAGGGGATGGCTACACCTTC.

The V gene is TRBV27, the J gene TRBJ2-2; D is uncertain. The CDR3 contains 12 residues. The ends were cut back, 8 bases at V and 4 bases at J, with 8 bases in the middle. CDR1 and CDR2 from the germline V gene are MNHEY and SMNVEV (reference sequence). CDR3 nucleotides: TGTGCCAGCGCTTTACTCACCGGGGAGCTGTTTTTT. Translated: CASALLTGELFF.

J is TRBJ2-7 and V is TRBV6-1; weak D call: TRBD1 (5 bases). The CDR3 is 15 residues long. Germline CDR1 and CDR2: MNHNS and SASEGT. V lost 0 bases and J 2 bases, leaving 11 bases between the germline ends. The DNA for the CDR3 is TGTGCCAGCAGTGAAGCAGGGGATGTCACCTACGAGCAGTACTTC. Encoded protein: CASSEAGDVTYEQYF.

The V gene is TRBV7-9, the J gene TRBJ2-7, with 12 bases identical to TRBD2. The germline V gene encodes CDR1 SEHNR and CDR2 FQNEAQ (reference sequence). The CDR3 extends over 18 amino acids. The junction had 13 bases not matched to a gene; V was cut back by 5 bases and J by 2 bases. The CDR3 DNA follows: TGTGCCAGCAGCGTGACTAGCGGGGGAGTGACATTCGCCTACGAGCAGTACTTC. Amino acid sequence: CASSVTSGGVTFAYEQYF.

The chain is built from TRBV9 and TRBJ2-5; 11 nucleotides match TRBD2. V gave up 3 bases and J gave up 1 base; unmatched junction bases: 5. CDR1 is SGDLS, CDR2 YYNGEE, per germline. The CDR3 contains 16 residues. The CDR3 DNA is TGTGCCAGCAGCGCACAGGGACTAGCGGCCCAAGAGACCCAGTACTTC. It encodes CASSAQGLAAQETQYF.

This sequence joins TRBV6-5 and TRBJ1-2; the D is unclear. CDR1 and CDR2 (germline): MNHEY, SVGAGI. The ends were cut back, 4 bases at V and 8 bases at J, with 14 bases in the middle. The CDR3 runs 13 residues. CDR3 in DNA: TGTGCCAGCAGTTCCAACGGGGTTAGGGGCTACACCTTC. Encoded protein: CASSSNGVRGYTF.

CDR3 bases: TGTGCCAGCAGCCCACATGGTCCCTACGAGCAGTACTTC. It codes for CASSPHGPYEQYF. The gene calls are TRBV7-2 and TRBJ2-7; D is undetermined. From germline, CDR1 is SGHTA and CDR2 FQGNSA. The CDR3 is 13 residues long. V shed 5 bases and J shed 2 bases, with 10 bases lying between them.

V and J are TRBV5-4 and TRBJ2-7, with 9 bases lining up with TRBD1. Losses at the gene ends were 3 bases for V and 2 bases for J; bases not matched to a gene: 6. The CDR3 loop spans 15 amino acids. Per the germline V gene, CDR1 is SGHNT and CDR2 is YYREEE (reference sequence). The CDR3, as DNA: TGTGCCAGCAGCTCCCGGACAGGGGTTACCTACGAGCAGTACTTC. Protein: CASSSRTGVTYEQYF.

The rearrangement uses TRBV30 and TRBJ1-3; no clear D. With 3 bases removed from V and 4 bases from J, the gap between germline ends came to 10 bases. Germline lookup yields CDR1 GTSNPN and CDR2 SVGIG (reference sequence). The CDR3 loop spans 13 amino acids. CDR3: CAWRSGRGNTIYF. The CDR3 DNA reads as TGTGCCTGGAGGTCAGGCAGAGGAAACACCATATATTTT.

The genes are TRBV6-6 and TRBJ2-5; 13 bases map to TRBD2. V lost 6 bases, J lost 3 bases, and 7 bases stayed unmatched. This CDR3 spans 16 amino acids. Per the germline V gene, CDR1 is MNHNY and CDR2 is SVGAGI (reference sequence). The CDR3 region is CASRTPGTSGEETQYF. The CDR3 DNA is TGTGCCAGCAGAACGCCCGGGACTAGCGGGGAAGAGACCCAGTACTTC.

The chain employs TRBV5-1 and TRBJ1-5; 10 bases agree with TRBD1. This CDR3 has 16 residues. Germline V gives CDR1 SGHRS, CDR2 YFSETQ. Trimming removed 4 bases from V and 4 bases from J; junction bases left unmatched: 8. The CDR3 protein is CASSETGTGANQPQHF. Written as DNA, the CDR3 is TGCGCCAGCAGCGAAACCGGGACAGGGGCAAATCAGCCCCAGCATTTT.

The chain uses TRBV11-1 and TRBJ1-1; D perhaps matches TRBD1 (6 bases). Germline CDR1 SGHAT, CDR2 FQDESV (reference sequence). The CDR3 spans 14 residues. V shed 5 bases and J shed 3 bases, with 13 bases lying between them. CDR3 nucleotides: TGTGCCAGCAGCCAACAGGGAGTTGACACTGAAGCTTTCTTT. This codes for CASSQQGVDTEAFF.

The V call is TRBV27, the J call TRBJ1-2; maybe TRBD1 (6 bases). The CDR3 is 13 amino acids. The germline gives CDR1 MNHEY, CDR2 SMNVEV (reference sequence). V was cut by 8 bases and J by 7 bases, with 17 bases left in between. The CDR3 nucleotides are TGTGCCAGCCACGATCCGACAGGACGTGGCTACACCTTC. Amino acids: CASHDPTGRGYTF.

The rearrangement links TRBV4-2 to TRBJ1-4, with 8 positions matching TRBD1. There are 16 residues in the CDR3. The V segment lost 1 base and the J segment 3 bases; nucleotides outside the gene matches: 4. Germline V gene data show CDR1 as LGHNA and CDR2 as YNFKEQ. The CDR3 reads CASSQADRDANEKLFF. The CDR3 region has the DNA TGTGCCAGCAGCCAAGCGGACAGGGACGCTAATGAAAAACTGTTTTTT.

This rearrangement joins TRBV19 to TRBJ1-2, with unresolved D. Germline V gene sequence: CDR1 LNHDA, CDR2 SQIVND (reference sequence). This CDR3 spans 15 amino acids. With 0 bases removed from V and 8 bases from J, the gap between germline ends came to 16 bases. CDR3 region: CASSIDLLDLYGYTF. The CDR3 DNA sequence: TGTGCCAGTAGTATAGACCTCCTAGACCTTTACGGCTACACCTTC.

The chain carries TRBV18 and TRBJ1-4; D possibly corresponds to TRBD1 (5 bases). Germline CDR1 KGHSH, CDR2 LQKENI. V lost 8 bases and J 5 bases, leaving 12 bases between the germline ends. The CDR3 has 13 amino acids. CDR3 bases: TGTGCCAGCCGCGAGCGGGGGAATGAAAAACTGTTTTTT. This encodes CASRERGNEKLFF. Based on the CDR3 plus reference TRBV18 and TRBJ1-4, the full variable domain is NAGVMQNPRHLVRRRGQEARLRCSPMKGHSHVYWYRQLPEEGLKFMVYLQKENIIDESGMPKERFSAEFPKEGPSILRIQQVVRGDSAAYFCASRERGNEKLFFGSGTQLSVL.

The chain joins TRBV9 to TRBJ2-7, with a weak D call TRBD2 (6 bases). V lost 4 bases and J lost 0, with 17 bases in between. There are 16 residues in the CDR3. CDR1 is SGDLS and CDR2 is YYNGEE in the germline V gene. The CDR3 DNA follows: TGTGCCAGCAGCCCTCCGACGGGGGTGAGCTCCTACGAGCAGTACTTC. Its protein product is CASSPPTGVSSYEQYF.

V is TRBV15 and J is TRBJ1-1, with a possible D match to TRBD1 (5 bases). In germline, CDR1 is LNHNV, CDR2 YYDKDF (reference sequence). Trimming removed 0 bases from V and 4 bases from J, with 9 bases in between. This CDR3 comprises 14 residues. This chain's CDR3 is CATSREWRGTEAFF. CDR3 coding DNA: TGTGCCACCAGCAGAGAATGGAGGGGCACTGAAGCTTTCTTT.

This rearrangement joins TRBV19 to TRBJ1-2; TRBD1 agrees at 9 bases. Per the germline V gene, CDR1 is LNHDA and CDR2 is SQIVND (reference sequence). CDR3 length: 14 amino acids. With 6 bases clipped from V and 4 bases from J, the junction kept 6 bases outside the gene matches. CDR3 in DNA: TGTGCCAGTAGCCCGGGACAGGGAGGCTATGGCTACACCTTC. Its protein product is CASSPGQGGYGYTF.

The CDR3 nucleotides are TGCGCCAGCAGCCTTGACAGCCCCAATGAGCAGTTCTTC. Translation gives CASSLDSPNEQFF. This chain uses TRBV4-1 with TRBJ2-1; TRBD1 might be the D (5 bases). The germline gives CDR1 MGHRA, CDR2 YSYEKL. CDR3 length: 13 residues. V was trimmed by 4 bases and J by 6 bases, leaving 10 bases between them.

The rearrangement uses TRBV9 and TRBJ1-5; tentatively, D is TRBD1 (5 bases). The CDR3 loop spans 12 amino acids. Germline loops: CDR1 SGDLS, CDR2 YYNGEE. V was pared by 8 bases and J by 4 bases, with 10 bases between. This CDR3 is CASGGGNQPQHF. DNA for the CDR3: TGTGCCAGTGGGGGAGGTAATCAGCCCCAGCATTTT.

The V gene is TRBV20-1, the J gene TRBJ1-1; D is perhaps TRBD1 (6 bases). Germline V gene sequence: CDR1 DFQATT, CDR2 SNEGSKA (reference sequence). With 6 bases removed from V and 7 bases from J, the gap between germline ends came to 12 bases. The CDR3 consists of 11 residues. CDR3 sequence (DNA): TGCAGTGCCCATTCGACAGGTGAAGCTTTCTTT. Encoded protein: CSAHSTGEAFF.

The J gene is TRBJ2-7, the V gene TRBV18; D remains ambiguous. V shed 4 bases and J shed 1 base, with 11 bases lying between them. The CDR3 loop spans 14 amino acids. Germline V gives CDR1 KGHSH, CDR2 LQKENI. CDR3 DNA: TGTGCCAGCTCACAGTGGCAGGATTCCTACGAGCAGTACTTC. Protein product: CASSQWQDSYEQYF. Complete variable domain (other parts from reference TRBV18 and TRBJ2-7): NAGVMQNPRHLVRRRGQEARLRCSPMKGHSHVYWYRQLPEEGLKFMVYLQKENIIDESGMPKERFSAEFPKEGPSILRIQQVVRGDSAAYFCASSQWQDSYEQYFGPGTRLTVT.

This rearrangement joins TRBV10-2 to TRBJ1-5, with D unclear. The V end was cut by 1 base, the J end by 1 base, with 8 bases between. In germline, CDR1 is WSHSY, CDR2 SAAADI. The CDR3 consists of 15 residues. The CDR3 bases are TGCGCCAGCAGTGAGTACAACCCAAGCAATCAGCCCCAGCATTTT. Residues: CASSEYNPSNQPQHF.

The chain employs TRBV11-3 and TRBJ1-4; 8 bases fit TRBD1. After removal of 2 bases from V and 5 bases from J, the junction contained 4 bases not matched to a gene. Germline V gene lookup returns CDR1 SGHNT and CDR2 YENEEA. The CDR3 consists of 15 residues. The CDR3 DNA sequence: TGTGCCAGCAGCTTATCGACAGGGGCCAATGAAAAACTGTTTTTT. Translation gives CASSLSTGANEKLFF.

The chain links TRBV6-6 to TRBJ1-1, with 11 nucleotides matching TRBD1. This CDR3 contains 12 residues. The trim removed 6 bases at V and 11 bases at J, leaving 5 bases unmatched. Germline values: CDR1 MNHNY, CDR2 SVGAGI (reference sequence). CDR3 protein: CASRRTGGEAFF. CDR3 DNA sequence: TGTGCCAGCAGGAGGACAGGGGGCGAGGCTTTCTTT.

The chain has TRBV5-1 and TRBJ2-1, with D maybe TRBD1 (6 bases). The CDR3 is made up of 14 amino acids. Germline assignment: CDR1 SGHRS and CDR2 YFSETQ. V was clipped by 4 bases and J by 7 bases, with 15 bases between them. The CDR3 protein is CASSPRTVQNEQFF. In DNA, the CDR3 is TGCGCCAGCAGCCCGAGGACAGTCCAAAATGAGCAGTTCTTC.